These T cell receptor beta chains were read from a single sample in a study of T cells in Graves' hyperthyroidism and ophthalmopathy. TCRdb independently ran MiXCR on the multiplex PCR reads; one entry per CDR3 protein. This sample has roughly 700,000 distinct CDR3 sequences, with 14% found just once. Source material: blood. Receptors originate from a woman between 18 and 30 years old with Graves' hyperthyroidism. The conserved cysteine and the conserved F or W are not part of the CDR3 here.

v_call: TRBV28; j_call: TRBJ1-2; cdr3_aa: ASSWDRLNGYT
v_call: TRBV7-9; j_call: TRBJ1-1; cdr3_aa: ASSLSLIGNTEAF
v_call: TRBV7-2; j_call: TRBJ1-4; cdr3_aa: ASSPNRGGEKLF
v_call: TRBV11-2; j_call: TRBJ1-2; cdr3_aa: ASSLDATGTAANYGYT
v_call: TRBV30; j_call: TRBJ1-1; cdr3_aa: AWSVLWGENTEAF
v_call: TRBV29-1; j_call: TRBJ2-3; cdr3_aa: SVEPGRDIWSTDTQY
v_call: TRBV6-5; j_call: TRBJ2-7; cdr3_aa: ASSYSGTVDEQY
v_call: TRBV27; j_call: TRBJ2-1; cdr3_aa: ASRGGLYNEQF
v_call: TRBV6-2/TRBV6-3; j_call: TRBJ1-5; cdr3_aa: ASSFKDQPQH
v_call: TRBV28; j_call: TRBJ2-2; cdr3_aa: ASSPPNFGPTGELF
v_call: TRBV7-2; j_call: TRBJ2-1; cdr3_aa: ASSLLQVAGSNYNEQF
v_call: TRBV7-2; j_call: TRBJ2-5; cdr3_aa: ASSLVSTNQETQY
v_call: TRBV20-1; j_call: TRBJ1-5; cdr3_aa: SAREVNQPQH